This T cell receptor (beta chain) was identified in a study of cytomegalovirus exposure and HLA in healthy donors. Study-wide points: The records held CMV serostatus as the only immune exposure information. Within the data, a cluster of highly shared sequence variants was likely a sequencing artifact.

On this clone itself: The antigen is unknown.

Researchers ran the PCR with 60 Vbeta and 13 Jbeta primers. Measured with immunoSEQ multiplex PCR; TCRdb has only the in-frame clones, and not every one. This table holds some 190,000 clones, 77% found once. Germline CDR1 reads MNHEY; CDR2 reads SVGAGI. Trimming stripped 0 bases from V and 5 bases from J, with 11 bases between. The CDR3 is 15 residues long. Sequencing used PBMCs. The clonotype was recovered from a man aged 18 to 30 in good health and CMV-seronegative. This rearrangement joins TRBV6-5 to TRBJ2-1; weak D call: TRBD1 (5 bases). This CDR3 reads CASSYSTSGNNEQFF. The DNA of the CDR3 is TGTGCCAGCAGTTACTCGACGTCAGGGAACAATGAGCAGTTCTTC.